The 27 T cell receptor beta chains given below trace back to one sample, sequenced in a study of blood T cell repertoires in COVID-19. Profiling relied on immunoSEQ multiplex PCR, and the TCRdb table lists in-frame clones only, not all of them. The sample yields under 200,000 clones, 75% to 85% seen once. The sequencing sample was made of peripheral blood. These receptors were collected from a human donor in a cohort sampled during active COVID-19.

A single count supports this clone. This CDR3 is also generated by other DNA sequences in the sample. CDR3 in DNA: TGTGCCAGCAGCCTCGGCGGGAACACTGAAGCTTTCTTT. It translates to CASSLGGNTEAFF. The chain employs TRBV5-6 and TRBJ1-1; unclear D gene. The CDR3 sequence is 13 residues long. V lost 4 bases to trimming and J lost 1 base, with 8 bases between them. The V gene's germline CDR1 is SGHDT and CDR2 YYEEEE.

This clone occurred a few times. The gene calls are TRBV2 and TRBJ2-2; TRBD1 matches at 9 bases. The germline V gene encodes CDR1 SNHLY and CDR2 FYNNEI. After removal of 6 bases from V and 1 base from J, the junction contained 6 bases not matched to a gene. The CDR3 runs to 16 residues. CDR3 loop: CASSQQGAKNTGELFF. CDR3 sequence (DNA): TGTGCCAGCAGCCAACAGGGGGCGAAGAACACCGGGGAGCTGTTTTTT.

This rearrangement joins TRBV28 to TRBJ2-7, with a tentative D call TRBD1 (6 bases). Germline V gene sequence: CDR1 MDHEN, CDR2 SYDVKM. The CDR3 contains 12 residues. V was shortened by 5 bases and J by 3 bases, with 8 bases between the two germline ends. CDR3 bases: TGTGCCAGCAGTCCAGGGGACTACGAGCAGTACTTC. Amino acids: CASSPGDYEQYF.

The V gene is TRBV5-1, the J gene TRBJ1-1; no firm D call. The CDR3 has 13 residues. In germline, CDR1 is SGHRS, CDR2 YFSETQ. V shed 0 bases and J shed 6 bases, with 9 bases lying between them. CDR3 nucleotides: TGCGCCAGCAGCTTGGGTGCGGGCGCTGAAGCTTTCTTT. Its translation is CASSLGAGAEAFF.

As to this clone: Other nucleotide sequences from this sample produce the same CDR3. The rearrangement links TRBV12-3 or TRBV12-4 to TRBJ1-2; D is ambiguous. There are 12 residues in the CDR3. V was trimmed by 3 bases and J by 8 bases, leaving 10 bases between them. The CDR3 reads CASSLEGGGYTF. CDR3 bases: TGTGCCAGCAGTTTGGAGGGTGGGGGCTACACCTTC.

V and J are TRBV19 and TRBJ1-2; no reliable D call. From germline, CDR1 is LNHDA and CDR2 SQIVND (reference sequence). The CDR3 is made up of 14 amino acids. The V and J ends lost 3 bases and 6 bases respectively, with 14 bases between them. The CDR3 DNA sequence: TGTGCCAGTAGTATCACAGCCGGTCCCAATGGCTACACCTTC. Residues: CASSITAGPNGYTF.

The gene calls are TRBV9 and TRBJ2-7; 9 bases align to TRBD1. Germline V gives CDR1 SGDLS, CDR2 YYNGEE. There are 15 residues in the CDR3. Trimming at V came to 0 bases and at J to 6 bases, leaving 7 bases not matched to a gene. CDR3 protein: CASSVDGTGRFEQYF. In DNA, the CDR3 is TGTGCCAGCAGCGTAGATGGGACAGGGCGATTCGAGCAGTACTTC.

The chain is built from TRBV19 and TRBJ1-3; D remains ambiguous. Trimming took 3 bases from V and 0 from J, leaving 9 bases between them. This CDR3 comprises 15 residues. CDR1 and CDR2 (germline): LNHDA, SQIVND (reference sequence). The CDR3 is CASSISGRSGNTIYF. As DNA, the CDR3 is TGTGCCAGTAGTATTTCGGGTCGCTCTGGAAACACCATATATTTT.

The chain is built from TRBV2 and TRBJ2-3, with D perhaps matching TRBD2 (5 bases). The germline V and J ends were trimmed by 7 bases and 6 bases, with 14 bases remaining between them. CDR1 is SNHLY, CDR2 FYNNEI, per germline. The CDR3 has 13 amino acids. CDR3 protein: CASNTPAEDTQYF. CDR3 nucleotides: TGTGCCAGCAACACCCCAGCGGAGGATACGCAGTATTTT.

The rearrangement uses TRBV28 and TRBJ1-3, with D perhaps TRBD1 (6 bases). CDR3 length: 15 amino acids. CDR1 and CDR2 (germline): MDHEN, SYDVKM. With 8 bases removed from V and 4 bases from J, the gap between germline ends came to 18 bases. DNA for the CDR3: TGTGCCAGCTGGGGTCGCGGCAGGGGCGGAAACACCATATATTTT. This sequence encodes CASWGRGRGGNTIYF.

This chain uses TRBV6-5 with TRBJ1-1; 9 bases map to TRBD1. In germline, CDR1 is MNHEY, CDR2 SVGAGI. V was pared by 5 bases and J by 10 bases, with 8 bases of the junction left unmatched. This CDR3 spans 13 amino acids. Here the CDR3 reads CASSLGQGVGAFF. In DNA form, the CDR3 reads TGTGCCAGCAGTCTGGGACAGGGTGTGGGAGCTTTCTTT.

This clone has a single count. The chain employs TRBV28 and TRBJ1-2; the match to TRBD1 covers 9 bases. Germline loops: CDR1 MDHEN, CDR2 SYDVKM. Trimming removed 3 bases from V and 7 bases from J; junction bases left unmatched: 9. This CDR3 contains 15 residues. The CDR3 nucleotides read TGTGCCAGCAGTTTCTCCGGGACAGGGTTTATTGGCTACACCTTC. It codes for CASSFSGTGFIGYTF.

CDR3 region: CASSWDNSGNTIYF. The CDR3 bases are TGCGCCAGCAGCTGGGACAACTCTGGAAACACCATATATTTT. The chain recombines TRBV5-1 with TRBJ1-3; a weak D match, TRBD1 (6 bases). V lost 3 bases and J lost 0, with 7 bases in between. The CDR3 covers 14 residues. Germline assignment: CDR1 SGHRS and CDR2 YFSETQ.

The rearrangement links TRBV7-2 to TRBJ1-5; 9 bases match TRBD1. V lost 5 bases and J lost 1; bases outside the gene matches: 3. CDR1 is SGHTA, CDR2 FQGNSA, per germline. The CDR3 length is 15 residues. The CDR3 reads CASSPGQGSNQPQHF. In DNA, the CDR3 is TGTGCCAGCAGCCCTGGACAGGGGAGCAATCAGCCCCAGCATTTT.

V is TRBV10-3 and J is TRBJ1-6, with TRBD1 matching over 9 bases. Germline lookup yields CDR1 ENHRY and CDR2 SYGVKD. This CDR3 comprises 16 residues. V shed 2 bases, J shed 9 bases, and the junction held 8 bases outside the gene matches. The CDR3: CAISEKQGTGISPLHF. CDR3 bases: TGTGCCATCAGTGAGAAGCAGGGGACAGGGATTTCACCCCTCCACTTT.

CDR3 DNA: TGTGCCAGCAGCCCCGAATCCTGGGGAGGAGCTGGAAACACCATATATTTT. Amino acid sequence: CASSPESWGGAGNTIYF. This rearrangement joins TRBV5-8 to TRBJ1-3; no clear D gene. The CDR3 is made up of 17 amino acids. The V end lost 4 bases, the J end lost 2 bases, and 19 bases lay between the germline ends. CDR1 is SGHTS, CDR2 YDEGEE, per germline.

V usage is TRBV27 and J usage is TRBJ1-6, with D unclear. Germline V gives CDR1 MNHEY, CDR2 SMNVEV (reference sequence). V lost 7 bases and J 6 bases, leaving 7 bases between the germline ends. The CDR3 sequence is 12 residues long. The CDR3 region is CASKRGNSPLHF. In DNA form, the CDR3 reads TGTGCCAGCAAAAGAGGTAATTCACCCCTCCACTTT.

The CDR3 DNA sequence: TGTGCCATCAGTGAGACCGGGACAGGTGGCTACACCTTC. Translated: CAISETGTGGYTF. The chain couples TRBV10-3 to TRBJ1-2; 8 bases are a match to TRBD1. The CDR3 runs 13 residues. Looked up from germline, CDR1 is ENHRY and CDR2 is SYGVKD. V lost 2 bases, J lost 7 bases, and 3 bases stayed unmatched.

The V call is TRBV7-3, the J call TRBJ2-1; TRBD1 matches at 9 bases. The CDR3 has 16 amino acids. Germline V gene lookup returns CDR1 SGHTA and CDR2 FQGTGA. Trimming cost V 5 bases and J 4 bases; bases outside gene matches: 9. CDR3 region: CASSHPPGQGYNEQFF. DNA of the CDR3: TGTGCCAGCAGCCACCCCCCGGGACAGGGATACAATGAGCAGTTCTTC.

V usage is TRBV27 and J usage is TRBJ2-7; possible D gene TRBD1, 7 bases. Germline CDR1 is MNHEY and CDR2 is SMNVEV (reference sequence). V lost 7 bases and J 2 bases, leaving 12 bases between the germline ends. CDR3 length: 13 residues. The CDR3 protein is CASKDREAYEQYF. For the CDR3, the DNA is TGTGCCAGCAAAGACAGGGAGGCCTACGAGCAGTACTTC.

The rearrangement joins TRBV7-2 to TRBJ1-4; D is perhaps TRBD1 (6 bases). The germline CDR1 and CDR2 sequences are SGHTA and FQGNSA. This CDR3 spans 14 amino acids. The germline V and J ends were trimmed by 3 bases and 5 bases, with 10 bases remaining between them. The CDR3 DNA follows: TGTGCCAGCAGCTTTGGGGGCGGGAATGAAAAACTGTTTTTT. As protein: CASSFGGGNEKLFF.

The chain couples TRBV5-1 to TRBJ2-6, with D maybe TRBD2 (6 bases). The germline CDR1 and CDR2 sequences are SGHRS and YFSETQ. V shed 3 bases and J shed 2 bases, with 9 bases lying between them. The CDR3 runs 15 residues. CDR3 loop: CASSSGGTGANVLTF. DNA for the CDR3: TGCGCCAGCAGCTCCGGAGGGACTGGGGCCAACGTCCTGACTTTC.

The rearrangement links TRBV12-3 or TRBV12-4 to TRBJ1-2; D is undetermined. CDR3 size: 11 residues. Trimming took off 4 bases at V and 4 bases at J, with 4 bases between the two ends. CDR3 nucleotide sequence: TGTGCCAGCAGTTCGGGCTATGGCTACACCTTC. Protein product: CASSSGYGYTF.

The chain joins TRBV7-2 to TRBJ1-3; D is possibly TRBD1 (5 bases). Per germline, CDR1 SGHTA and CDR2 FQGNSA. Trimming removed 4 bases from V and 4 bases from J, with 8 bases in between. There are 13 residues in the CDR3. The CDR3 DNA reads as TGTGCCAGCAGCTCCAGACAGGGAAACACCATATATTTT. As protein: CASSSRQGNTIYF.

The chain recombines TRBV27 with TRBJ1-2; 8 bases map to TRBD1. The CDR3 totals 16 residues. The trim removed 4 bases at V and 0 bases at J, leaving 7 bases unmatched. Looked up from germline, CDR1 is MNHEY and CDR2 is SMNVEV (reference sequence). CDR3 coding DNA: TGTGCCAGCAGTTCCACCGACAGGGGAGCTAACTATGGCTACACCTTC. Translation: CASSSTDRGANYGYTF.

The chain recombines TRBV7-2 with TRBJ1-6, with D perhaps matching TRBD1 (6 bases). Trimming removed 2 bases at V and 12 bases at J, with 17 bases between. The CDR3 covers 15 residues. The germline V gene has CDR1 SGHTA and CDR2 FQGNSA. CDR3 amino acids: CASSLKVGGGQPLHF. The CDR3 coding sequence is TGTGCCAGCAGCTTAAAAGTCGGGGGGGGCCAACCCCTCCACTTT.

This sequence joins TRBV13 and TRBJ1-2; D is unresolved. The CDR3 loop spans 14 amino acids. Trimming cost V 8 bases and J 3 bases, with 16 bases left between them. From germline, CDR1 is PRHDT and CDR2 FYEKMQ (reference sequence). The CDR3 region is CASGSAGVDYGYTF. CDR3 DNA: TGTGCCAGCGGAAGCGCGGGAGTAGACTATGGCTACACCTTC.